These 32 T cell receptor beta chains originate from one sample sequenced in a study of shared clonotypes between healthy human individuals. Profiling relied on immunoSEQ multiplex PCR, and the TCRdb table lists in-frame clones only, not all of them. The sample consists of about 500,000 clones, approximately 80% of them appearing once. Sequenced input: PBMCs. These receptors were taken from a woman between 40 and 50 years old in good health. Some clones in this sample may be carry-over from other donors' samples.

Note on this clone: A read error is the likely source, as a far larger clone sits one nucleotide away. The CDR3 end shows no conserved phenylalanine or tryptophan, and so a read error is likely. The chain couples TRBV2 to TRBJ1-3; D may be TRBD1 (5 bases). V lost 4 bases, J lost 4 bases, and 8 bases lay in between. The CDR3 has 13 amino acids. CDR1 is SNHLY, CDR2 FYNNEI, per germline. CDR3 sequence (DNA): TGTGCCAGCAGTGGAGGGGACGGAAACACCATATATCTT. This codes for CASSGGDGNTIYL.

This clone has a single count. This CDR3 is CASSQVGGEIRNTIYF. Written as DNA, the CDR3 is TGTGCCAGCAGCCAAGTCGGAGGGGAAATTAGAAACACCATATATTTT. The chain links TRBV4-2 to TRBJ1-3, with D possibly matching TRBD1 (5 bases). Germline CDR1 reads LGHNA; CDR2 reads YNFKEQ. There are 16 residues in the CDR3. The V end was cut by 1 base, the J end by 5 bases, with 15 bases between.

The chain joins TRBV30 to TRBJ1-4; tentatively, D is TRBD1 (5 bases). With 4 bases removed from V and 1 base from J, the gap between germline ends came to 22 bases. The V gene's germline CDR1 is GTSNPN and CDR2 SVGIG (reference sequence). The CDR3 runs 18 residues. CDR3 nucleotide sequence: TGTGCCTGGACTGGGGGACGGACCCCTTGGGGAACTAATGAAAAACTGTTTTTT. Its protein product is CAWTGGRTPWGTNEKLFF.

V and J are TRBV7-9 and TRBJ2-3, with D possibly TRBD2 on 5 matching bases. Trimming cost V 3 bases and J 2 bases, with 9 bases left between them. The CDR3 loop spans 14 amino acids. The V gene's germline CDR1 is SEHNR and CDR2 FQNEAQ (reference sequence). CDR3 nucleotides: TGTGCCAGCAGCTTGGCTCTAGCCACAGATACGCAGTATTTT. Translated: CASSLALATDTQYF.

Remarks on this clone: A junction boundary mismatches the germline segment, possibly from a read error. The chain recombines TRBV7-2 with TRBJ2-1; no firm D call. The V gene's germline CDR1 is SGHTA and CDR2 FQGNSA. This CDR3 comprises 15 residues. In nucleotides, the CDR3 is TGTGTCAGCAGCCTTACAGCTTTGTTTAACAATGAGCAGTTCTTC. Its protein is CVSSLTALFNNEQFF.

V is TRBV5-1 and J is TRBJ2-2, with D unclear. The germline gives CDR1 SGHRS, CDR2 YFSETQ. The CDR3 loop spans 16 amino acids. V was trimmed by 0 bases and J by 0 bases, leaving 9 bases between them. CDR3 sequence reads: CASSLGLTSNTGELFF. CDR3 DNA: TGCGCCAGCAGCTTGGGTTTAACATCGAACACCGGGGAGCTGTTTTTT. The whole variable domain, remainder taken from reference TRBV5-1 and TRBJ2-2, is KAGVTQTPRYLIKTRGQQVTLSCSPISGHRSVSWYQQTPGQGLQFLFEYFSETQRNKGNFPGRFSGRQFSNSRSEMNVSTLELGDSALYLCASSLGLTSNTGELFFGEGSRLTVL.

Points on this clone: This likely reflects a read error, since a far larger clone is one base away. The sample contains more than one DNA sequence encoding this CDR3. The genes are TRBV5-8 and TRBJ2-5; D might be TRBD1 or TRBD2, each matching 5 bases. In germline, CDR1 is SGHTS, CDR2 YDEGEE. V lost 4 bases to trimming and J lost 5 bases, with 18 bases between them. The CDR3 is made up of 15 amino acids. The CDR3 is CASSPSGRKQETQYF. The CDR3 region has the DNA TGTGCCAGCAGCCCGTCGGGACGCAAGCAGGAGACCCAGTACTTC.

V and J are TRBV18 and TRBJ1-1; possible D gene TRBD1, 5 bases. CDR1 KGHSH and CDR2 LQKENI come from the germline V gene. The CDR3 is 16 residues long. V lost 3 bases, J lost 0 bases, and 14 bases lay in between. The CDR3 DNA sequence: TGTGCCAGCTCACCCGCCGGGACTGCTTTGAACACTGAAGCTTTCTTT. This encodes CASSPAGTALNTEAFF.

The chain carries TRBV11-3 and TRBJ2-2; D is unresolved. This CDR3 has 15 amino acids. Germline V lookup: CDR1 SGHNT, CDR2 YENEEA. Trimming removed 1 base from V and 2 bases from J, with 8 bases in between. CDR3 sequence (DNA): TGTGCCAGCAGCTTAGGCGGACCAAACACCGGGGAGCTGTTTTTT. Amino acids: CASSLGGPNTGELFF.

The sample holds one count of this clone. The chain links TRBV6-4 to TRBJ2-1, with 12 bases matching TRBD2. This CDR3 spans 14 amino acids. The germline CDR1 and CDR2 sequences are MRHNA and SNTAGT. The junction had 2 bases not matched to a gene; V was cut back by 6 bases and J by 5 bases. The CDR3 DNA reads TGTGCCAGCAGCACTAGCGGGGGGAACAATGAGCAGTTCTTC. Protein sequence: CASSTSGGNNEQFF.

The rearrangement joins TRBV7-6 to TRBJ2-5; 7 nucleotides line up with TRBD2. After removal of 1 base from V and 5 bases from J, the junction contained 10 bases not matched to a gene. In germline, CDR1 is SGHVS, CDR2 FNYEAQ. The CDR3 runs to 16 residues. The CDR3 here is CASSLGGGIDIETQYF. The CDR3 nucleotides are TGTGCCAGCAGCTTAGGGGGGGGAATAGACATTGAGACCCAGTACTTC. The full variable domain, in which reference TRBV7-6 and TRBJ2-5 provide the parts outside the CDR3, is GAGVSQSPRYKVTKRGQDVALRCDPISGHVSLYWYRQALGQGPEFLTYFNYEAQQDKSGLPNDRFSAERPEGSISTLTIQRTEQRDSAMYRCASSLGGGIDIETQYFGPGTRLLVL.

In its sample, this clone was seen once. Since a much larger clone is just one base distant, this may be a read error. Other nucleotide sequences in the sample specify the same CDR3. The V gene is TRBV7-2, the J gene TRBJ2-7, with 7 bases lining up with TRBD2. V lost 4 bases and J lost 7; bases outside the gene matches: 16. The V gene's germline CDR1 is SGHTA and CDR2 FQGNSA. The CDR3 is made up of 16 amino acids. The CDR3 sequence: CASSSRGLTEAWEQYF. CDR3 DNA: TGTGCCAGCAGCTCGAGGGGACTAACTGAGGCCTGGGAGCAGTACTTC.

The sample holds many counts of this clone. The CDR3 spells CATSRDNQGADEQYF. The CDR3 DNA reads TGTGCCACCAGCAGAGATAATCAGGGGGCAGACGAGCAGTACTTC. The V call is TRBV15, the J call TRBJ2-7; the match to TRBD1 covers 8 bases. CDR1 and CDR2 from the germline V gene are LNHNV and YYDKDF (reference sequence). There are 15 residues in the CDR3. Trimming removed 0 bases from V and 5 bases from J; junction bases left unmatched: 6.

This clone was recorded once. For the CDR3, the DNA is TGTGCCAGCAGCCTTCTTGGACCCTCCTACGAGCAGTACTTC. Translating gives CASSLLGPSYEQYF. This chain connects TRBV11-2 to TRBJ2-7, with D unclear. CDR3 length: 14 residues. Germline V gene sequence: CDR1 SGHAT, CDR2 FQNNGV. Trimming removed 5 bases from V and 0 bases from J, with 11 bases in between.

V is TRBV9 and J is TRBJ2-1; 8 nucleotides align to TRBD2. Trimming removed 2 bases from V and 7 bases from J; junction bases left unmatched: 8. Germline CDR1 reads SGDLS; CDR2 reads YYNGEE. The CDR3 has 15 amino acids. Here the CDR3 DNA reads TGTGCCAGCAGCGTCAATACGGGAGGGGGTAATGAGCAGTTCTTC. It encodes CASSVNTGGGNEQFF.

CDR3 in amino acids: CASSTTSSGANVLTF. CDR3 bases: TGTGCCAGCAGTACAACTAGCTCTGGGGCCAACGTCCTGACTTTC. The chain is built from TRBV6-1 and TRBJ2-6, with D maybe TRBD2 (5 bases). Between the trimmed V and J ends, which lost 5 bases and 0 bases, there was a span of 8 bases. Per germline, CDR1 MNHNS and CDR2 SASEGT. The CDR3 has 15 residues.

This clone was detected only once. The gene calls are TRBV27 and TRBJ2-7; 7 nucleotides line up with TRBD2. The trim removed 5 bases at V and 2 bases at J, leaving 12 bases unmatched. Germline CDR1 reads MNHEY; CDR2 reads SMNVEV (reference sequence). The CDR3 loop spans 16 amino acids. CDR3 in amino acids: CASSGLEGGLAYEQYF. The CDR3 DNA reads as TGTGCCAGCAGTGGTCTGGAGGGAGGGTTGGCCTACGAGCAGTACTTC.

This chain links TRBV28 with TRBJ2-6, with D perhaps TRBD1 (6 bases). The germline V gene has CDR1 MDHEN and CDR2 SYDVKM. The ends were cut back, 4 bases at V and 1 base at J, with 26 bases in the middle. This CDR3 has 21 residues. The CDR3 is CASSSHLGAGRGVSGANVLTF. The DNA for the CDR3 is TGTGCCAGCAGTTCTCATTTGGGCGCGGGCAGGGGAGTGTCTGGGGCCAACGTCCTGACTTTC.

As DNA, the CDR3 is TGTGCCTGGGATTACAGGGGGCGGTTAGCTTTCTTT. Encoded protein: CAWDYRGRLAFF. The chain employs TRBV30 and TRBJ1-1; 9 bases agree with TRBD1. V shed 5 bases and J 10 bases; nucleotides not matched to a gene: 8. Germline CDR1 GTSNPN, CDR2 SVGIG (reference sequence). This CDR3 contains 12 residues.

Of note for this clone: Being one base from a much bigger clone, this may be a read error. The rearrangement uses TRBV11-3 and TRBJ2-5, with a weak D call TRBD2 (6 bases). CDR1 and CDR2 from the germline V gene are SGHNT and YENEEA. Trimming left V 3 bases short and J 0 bases short, with 8 bases between. The CDR3 runs to 14 residues. The CDR3 nucleotides are TGTGCCAGCAGCTTCTCGGGGGACCAAGAGACCCAGTACTTC. It encodes CASSFSGDQETQYF.

The V call is TRBV18, the J call TRBJ2-1; TRBD2 matches 10 bases. The CDR3 is made up of 18 amino acids. The V and J ends lost 1 base and 6 bases, in that order; junction bases with no gene match: 12. In germline, CDR1 is KGHSH, CDR2 LQKENI. In DNA, the CDR3 is TGTGCCAGCTCACCACGGGGGGCTAGCGGGAGTGGGGCCAATGAGCAGTTCTTC. It encodes CASSPRGASGSGANEQFF.

The table lists this clone with a few counts. The DNA of the CDR3 is TGTGCCATCAGTGAGTCTTCAGGGGACACTGAAGCTTTCTTT. Protein: CAISESSGDTEAFF. The V call is TRBV10-3, the J call TRBJ1-1; TRBD1 might be the D (6 bases). Germline CDR1 ENHRY, CDR2 SYGVKD. The germline V and J ends were trimmed by 0 bases and 3 bases, with 8 bases remaining between them. The CDR3 has 14 residues.

This chain links TRBV5-1 with TRBJ1-1; D is possibly TRBD1 (5 bases). This CDR3 is built from 14 residues. Germline V gene sequence: CDR1 SGHRS, CDR2 YFSETQ. With 0 bases removed from V and 4 bases from J, the gap between germline ends came to 10 bases. The CDR3 region has the DNA TGCGCCAGCAGCTTGGCAAGGGGTGGCACTGAAGCTTTCTTT. It encodes CASSLARGGTEAFF.

Of note for this clone: The same CDR3 also results from other DNA sequences found in this sample. The CDR3, as DNA: TGTGCCAGCAGCCCACGACAGGGGCTGGGGATCGCTGAAGCTTTCTTT. It yields the protein CASSPRQGLGIAEAFF. J is TRBJ1-1 and V is TRBV5-6; 8 nucleotides align to TRBD1. Germline trimming cut 4 bases from V and 6 bases from J; bases unmatched to any gene: 14. Germline loops: CDR1 SGHDT, CDR2 YYEEEE. The CDR3 covers 16 residues.

This clone was found a few times. The chain links TRBV18 to TRBJ2-2; either TRBD1 or TRBD2 may fit D (5 bases each). V lost 3 bases and J lost 3, with 8 bases in between. This CDR3 has 14 residues. Germline assignment: CDR1 KGHSH and CDR2 LQKENI. CDR3 amino acids: CASSPGRDTGELFF. CDR3 nucleotide sequence: TGTGCCAGCTCACCGGGACGGGACACCGGGGAGCTGTTTTTT.

This chain uses TRBV29-1 with TRBJ1-2, with 8 bases lining up with TRBD1. Per germline, CDR1 SQVTM and CDR2 ANQGSEA. V was pared by 6 bases and J by 3 bases, with 6 bases of the junction left unmatched. The CDR3 contains 13 residues. The CDR3: CSVGVTGDYGYTF. CDR3 coding DNA: TGCAGCGTGGGGGTGACAGGGGACTATGGCTACACCTTC.

This chain links TRBV27 with TRBJ2-1, with TRBD1 as a possible D gene (8 bases). The CDR3 extends over 16 amino acids. V lost 3 bases, J lost 1 base, and 13 bases lay in between. CDR1 MNHEY and CDR2 SMNVEV come from the germline V gene (reference sequence). The DNA of the CDR3 is TGTGCCAGCAGTTTGGGGGGGACAGGATCCTACAATGAGCAGTTCTTC. Translating gives CASSLGGTGSYNEQFF.

J is TRBJ2-1 and V is TRBV10-2, with TRBD2 matching 11 bases. Germline CDR1 WSHSY, CDR2 SAAADI. The CDR3 loop spans 15 amino acids. Trimming removed 7 bases from V and 0 bases from J; junction bases left unmatched: 2. CDR3 in amino acids: CASKLAGVSYNEQFF. DNA of the CDR3: TGCGCCAGCAAACTAGCGGGAGTCTCCTACAATGAGCAGTTCTTC.

On this clone: Being one base from a much bigger clone, this may be a read error. The chain recombines TRBV7-8 with TRBJ1-3, with D perhaps matching TRBD1 (5 bases). V was pared by 5 bases and J by 9 bases, with 14 bases between. CDR3 length: 13 residues. Germline CDR1 SGHVS, CDR2 FQNEAQ. CDR3 DNA: TGTGCCAGCAGCCCCGGGGGTGCGGCCACCATATATTTT. Translation: CASSPGGAATIYF.

This rearrangement joins TRBV6-1 to TRBJ1-2; D uncertain. The germline CDR1 and CDR2 sequences are MNHNS and SASEGT. Trimming pared 8 bases from V and 4 bases from J, leaving 14 bases between. The CDR3 is made up of 13 amino acids. This chain's CDR3 is CASQTIQSYGYTF. The CDR3 nucleotides are TGTGCCAGCCAGACGATACAAAGCTATGGCTACACCTTC.

This rearrangement joins TRBV7-2 to TRBJ2-5; D is ambiguous. Germline V gene data show CDR1 as SGHTA and CDR2 as FQGNSA. The CDR3 has 14 amino acids. V was trimmed by 5 bases and J by 0 bases, leaving 10 bases between them. The DNA for the CDR3 is TGTGCCAGCAGCCCGCGGCGAAACCAAGAGACCCAGTACTTC. Its protein is CASSPRRNQETQYF.

The rearrangement links TRBV14 to TRBJ1-1; 8 positions agree with TRBD1. Looked up from germline, CDR1 is SGHDN and CDR2 is FVKESK. J gave up 2 bases and V 7 bases, and 9 bases lay outside the gene matches. The CDR3 length is 15 residues. The CDR3 sequence is CASTIRTGINTEAFF. The DNA for the CDR3 is TGTGCCAGCACCATTAGGACAGGGATTAACACTGAAGCTTTCTTT.